The clone carrying this T cell receptor beta chain was counted a few times. These data originate in a study of control samples from healthy donors and cancer patients. Clones were sequenced by immunoSEQ multiplex PCR, and TCRdb holds only the in-frame ones, with some missing. This table has around 130,000 clones, 80% to 90% appearing once. The germline V gene encodes CDR1 SNHLY and CDR2 FYNNEI. This CDR3 comprises 11 residues. Trimming shortened V by 4 bases and J by 3 bases, and 1 base separated the two germline ends. This chain links TRBV2 with TRBJ1-3; D gene ambiguous. Sequenced: blood. This sequence was found in a man younger than 45 in good health. This chain's CDR3 is CASSVGNTIYF. DNA for the CDR3: TGTGCCAGCAGTGTTGGAAACACCATATATTTT.